This T cell receptor beta chain comes out of a study of monozygotic twins with inflammatory bowel disease. Study-wide results and limits: Twins with IBD had fewer clonotypes in common with others than healthy twins, particularly during disease activity.

An amount of approximately 3,500 ng of total RNA was used for each TCR library. TCRdb reworked the 5' RACE reads into one entry per CDR3 protein, no DNA. This sample's table has 110,000 to 150,000 distinct CDR3 sequences. Remarks on this clonotype: Its antigen is unknown.

This CDR3 has 18 amino acids. CDR1 MNHNS and CDR2 SASEGT come from the germline V gene. The chain employs TRBV6-1 and TRBJ2-3; there is no DNA to check the TCRdb D call of TRBD2. The sequence was obtained from a human donor with ulcerative colitis or Crohn's disease, or a healthy co-twin of an affected twin (not recorded which). The sample consisted of blood. CDR3 sequence: CASSLSITRLAGADTQYF.